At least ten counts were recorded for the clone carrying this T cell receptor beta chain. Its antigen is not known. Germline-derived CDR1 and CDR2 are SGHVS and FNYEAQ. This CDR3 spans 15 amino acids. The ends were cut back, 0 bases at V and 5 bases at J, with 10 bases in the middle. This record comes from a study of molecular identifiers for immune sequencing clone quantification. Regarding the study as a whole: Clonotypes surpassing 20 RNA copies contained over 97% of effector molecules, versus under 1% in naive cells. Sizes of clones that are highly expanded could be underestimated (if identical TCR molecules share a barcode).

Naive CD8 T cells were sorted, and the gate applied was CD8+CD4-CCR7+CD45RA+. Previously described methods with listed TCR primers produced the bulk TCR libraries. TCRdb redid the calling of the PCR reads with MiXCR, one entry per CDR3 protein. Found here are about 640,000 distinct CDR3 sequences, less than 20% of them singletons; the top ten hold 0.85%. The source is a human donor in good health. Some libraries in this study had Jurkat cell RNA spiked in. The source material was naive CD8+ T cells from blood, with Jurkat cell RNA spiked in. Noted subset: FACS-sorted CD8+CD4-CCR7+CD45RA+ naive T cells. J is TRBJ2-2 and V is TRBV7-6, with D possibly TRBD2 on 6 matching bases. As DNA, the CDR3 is TGTGCCAGCAGCTTAGCGGGTGGAGGGACCGGGGAGCTGTTTTTT. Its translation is CASSLAGGGTGELFF.